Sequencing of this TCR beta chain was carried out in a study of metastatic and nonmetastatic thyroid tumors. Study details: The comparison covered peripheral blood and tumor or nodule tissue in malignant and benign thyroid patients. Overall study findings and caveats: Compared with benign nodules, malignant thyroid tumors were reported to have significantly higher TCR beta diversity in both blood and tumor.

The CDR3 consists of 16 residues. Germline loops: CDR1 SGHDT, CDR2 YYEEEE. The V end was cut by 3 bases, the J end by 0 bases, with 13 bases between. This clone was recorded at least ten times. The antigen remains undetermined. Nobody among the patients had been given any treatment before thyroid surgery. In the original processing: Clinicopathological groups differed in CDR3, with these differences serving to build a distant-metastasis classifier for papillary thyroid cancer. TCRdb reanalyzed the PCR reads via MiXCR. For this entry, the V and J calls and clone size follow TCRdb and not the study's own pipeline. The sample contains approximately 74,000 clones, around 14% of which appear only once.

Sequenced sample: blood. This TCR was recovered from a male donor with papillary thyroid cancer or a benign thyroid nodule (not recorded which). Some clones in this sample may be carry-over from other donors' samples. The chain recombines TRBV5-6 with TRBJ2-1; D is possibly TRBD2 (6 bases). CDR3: CASSSPGLPSYNEQFF. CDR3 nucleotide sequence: TGTGCCAGCAGCTCACCGGGACTCCCCTCCTACAATGAGCAGTTCTTC. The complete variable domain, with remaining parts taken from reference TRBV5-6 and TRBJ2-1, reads DAGVTQSPTHLIKTRGQQVTLRCSPKSGHDTVSWYQQALGQGPQFIFQYYEEEERQRGNFPDRFSGHQFPNYSSELNVNALLLGDSALYLCASSSPGLPSYNEQFFGPGTRLTVL.